A single sample gave rise to the 21 T cell receptor beta chains below, sequenced in a study of cytomegalovirus exposure and HLA in healthy donors. It was with 60 Vbeta and 13 Jbeta primers that the PCR ran. Method: immunoSEQ multiplex PCR; TCRdb's copy keeps in-frame clones and lacks some. The data show about 77,000 clones, with 75% to 80% seen just once and around 4.3% held by the top ten. The sequenced material came from PBMCs. These receptors were taken from a man in his forties in good health and CMV-seronegative.

This CDR3 reads CASSVGDRPSYSGANVLTF. The CDR3 nucleotides read TGTGCCAGCAGTGTGGGGGACAGGCCTTCTTACTCTGGGGCCAACGTCCTGACTTTC. V is TRBV2 and J is TRBJ2-6, with 8 bases matching TRBD1. There are 19 residues in the CDR3. CDR1 SNHLY and CDR2 FYNNEI come from the germline V gene. V lost 4 bases, J lost 0 bases, and 11 bases stayed unmatched.

For the CDR3, the DNA is TGTGCCAGCAGCGACACCACTTACGAGCAGTACTTC. It encodes CASSDTTYEQYF. The chain combines TRBV5-4 with TRBJ2-7; unclear D gene. Germline CDR1 and CDR2: SGHNT and YYREEE (reference sequence). V lost 4 bases and J 4 bases, leaving 9 bases between the germline ends. This CDR3 spans 12 amino acids.

This sequence joins TRBV28 and TRBJ1-3; the D is unclear. The germline V gene encodes CDR1 MDHEN and CDR2 SYDVKM. Trimming removed 2 bases at V and 4 bases at J, with 9 bases between. CDR3 length: 14 amino acids. This CDR3 reads CASSLTLTGNTIYF. The CDR3 DNA follows: TGTGCCAGCAGTTTAACTCTTACCGGAAACACCATATATTTT.

The V gene is TRBV11-3, the J gene TRBJ2-2; TRBD2 agrees at 7 bases. The trim removed 8 bases at V and 0 bases at J, leaving 3 bases unmatched. There are 14 residues in the CDR3. Germline CDR1 and CDR2: SGHNT and YENEEA. The CDR3 is CASGGGPNTGELFF. The CDR3 DNA sequence: TGTGCCAGCGGGGGGGGACCGAACACCGGGGAGCTGTTTTTT.

The chain recombines TRBV6-5 with TRBJ1-1; D unclear. Looked up from germline, CDR1 is MNHEY and CDR2 is SVGAGI. Trimming pared 0 bases from V and 0 bases from J, leaving 11 bases between. The CDR3 has 16 amino acids. CDR3 region: CASSYSKHLMNTEAFF. CDR3 DNA sequence: TGTGCCAGCAGTTACTCGAAACATCTCATGAACACTGAAGCTTTCTTT.

On this clone: Other DNA sequences within the sample encode an identical CDR3. The chain is built from TRBV27 and TRBJ1-1; D call uncertain. The CDR3 has 13 residues. Trimming pared 5 bases from V and 0 bases from J, leaving 7 bases between. CDR1 and CDR2 from the germline V gene are MNHEY and SMNVEV (reference sequence). As DNA, the CDR3 is TGTGCCAGCAGTCTGACATTGAACACTGAAGCTTTCTTT. Amino acid sequence: CASSLTLNTEAFF.

This rearrangement joins TRBV6-5 to TRBJ1-1, with D maybe TRBD1 (5 bases). Trimming removed 2 bases from V and 3 bases from J, with 7 bases in between. Germline CDR1 reads MNHEY; CDR2 reads SVGAGI. The CDR3 is 13 residues long. CDR3 residues: CASSYQGHTEAFF. The CDR3 DNA reads TGTGCCAGCAGTTACCAGGGTCACACTGAAGCTTTCTTT.

In its sample, this clone was seen once. This rearrangement joins TRBV19 to TRBJ2-7; 8 bases match TRBD1. This CDR3 region has 15 residues. Germline V gene lookup returns CDR1 LNHDA and CDR2 SQIVND (reference sequence). Trimming took 4 bases from V and 0 from J; bases not matched to a gene: 5. CDR3 sequence reads: CASSTIGTGSYEQYF. The CDR3 DNA reads as TGTGCCAGTAGTACGATCGGGACAGGCTCCTACGAGCAGTACTTC.

J is TRBJ1-1 and V is TRBV5-6; D not certain. Trimming stripped 3 bases from V and 1 base from J, with 4 bases between. CDR1 is SGHDT, CDR2 YYEEEE, per germline. The CDR3 totals 12 residues. CDR3 region: CASSSGNTEAFF. In nucleotides, the CDR3 is TGTGCCAGCAGCTCGGGGAACACTGAAGCTTTCTTT.

The chain uses TRBV2 and TRBJ2-2, with 7 positions matching TRBD1. With 5 bases clipped from V and 2 bases from J, the junction kept 8 bases outside the gene matches. The CDR3 runs 16 residues. Germline values: CDR1 SNHLY, CDR2 FYNNEI. The CDR3 nucleotides are TGTGCCAGCAGTCCAGCAGGGGGAATTAACACCGGGGAGCTGTTTTTT. Its protein product is CASSPAGGINTGELFF.

The chain couples TRBV18 to TRBJ1-3; 8 bases map to TRBD1. This CDR3 has 14 amino acids. V shed 3 bases, J shed 8 bases, and the junction held 6 bases outside the gene matches. From germline, CDR1 is KGHSH and CDR2 LQKENI. As DNA, the CDR3 is TGTGCCAGCTCACCGGGACAGGCTGCGGACACCATATATTTT. It codes for CASSPGQAADTIYF.

This clone was detected only a few times. This chain joins TRBV30 and TRBJ1-1; the D is unclear. The CDR3 has 11 amino acids. Germline loops: CDR1 GTSNPN, CDR2 SVGIG (reference sequence). Trimming cost V 1 base and J 5 bases, with 5 bases left between them. CDR3 DNA: TGTGCCTGGAGTGGCAGAACTGAAGCTTTCTTT. Translation: CAWSGRTEAFF.

This clone has only a few counts. This chain uses TRBV5-1 with TRBJ2-1; D call uncertain. CDR1 SGHRS and CDR2 YFSETQ come from the germline V gene. Trimming stripped 0 bases from V and 8 bases from J, with 6 bases between. The CDR3 extends over 12 amino acids. CDR3 in DNA: TGCGCCAGCAGCTTGGACAACGATGAGCAGTTCTTC. Its translation is CASSLDNDEQFF. The entire variable domain, with the rest obtained from reference TRBV5-1 and TRBJ2-1, is as follows: KAGVTQTPRYLIKTRGQQVTLSCSPISGHRSVSWYQQTPGQGLQFLFEYFSETQRNKGNFPGRFSGRQFSNSRSEMNVSTLELGDSALYLCASSLDNDEQFFGPGTRLTVL.

This chain uses TRBV28 with TRBJ1-2, with 8 bases aligning to TRBD1. The V segment lost 5 bases and the J segment 8 bases; nucleotides outside the gene matches: 13. Germline V CDR1 and CDR2: MDHEN, SYDVKM. The CDR3 is 15 amino acids. CDR3 protein: CASSENLQGARGYTF. In DNA form, the CDR3 reads TGTGCCAGCAGTGAAAACCTGCAGGGGGCGAGAGGCTACACCTTC.

This clone was detected only once. This rearrangement joins TRBV27 to TRBJ1-3, with D unresolved. The CDR3 consists of 14 residues. The V end was cut by 3 bases, the J end by 4 bases, with 10 bases between. CDR1 is MNHEY and CDR2 is SMNVEV in the germline V gene (reference sequence). The CDR3 is CASSLVRGGNTIYF. For the CDR3, the DNA is TGTGCCAGCAGTTTGGTCCGAGGAGGAAACACCATATATTTT.

The genes are TRBV19 and TRBJ1-3; a weak D match, TRBD1 (6 bases). CDR1 and CDR2 (germline): LNHDA, SQIVND (reference sequence). The CDR3 is 15 residues long. The ends were cut back, 4 bases at V and 0 bases at J, with 10 bases in the middle. CDR3 loop: CASSTQGRSGNTIYF. DNA for the CDR3: TGTGCCAGTAGTACACAGGGCCGCTCTGGAAACACCATATATTTT. Complete variable domain (other parts from reference TRBV19 and TRBJ1-3): DGGITQSPKYLFRKEGQNVTLSCEQNLNHDAMYWYRQDPGQGLRLIYYSQIVNDFQKGDIAEGYSVSREKKESFPLTVTSAQKNPTAFYLCASSTQGRSGNTIYFGEGSWLTVV.

This rearrangement joins TRBV5-1 to TRBJ2-7; possible D gene TRBD2, 5 bases. The CDR3 totals 13 residues. Germline CDR1 and CDR2: SGHRS and YFSETQ. Trimming pared 0 bases from V and 9 bases from J, leaving 13 bases between. Written as DNA, the CDR3 is TGCGCCAGCAGCTTGGCCATCGGGATGGGGCAGTACTTC. This codes for CASSLAIGMGQYF.

The table lists this clone with a count of one. V usage is TRBV19 and J usage is TRBJ2-5; D might be TRBD2 (6 bases). The germline gives CDR1 LNHDA, CDR2 SQIVND (reference sequence). The CDR3 is 14 residues long. V lost 0 bases to trimming and J lost 4 bases, with 9 bases between them. CDR3 residues: CASSIDPRGETQYF. CDR3 DNA sequence: TGTGCCAGTAGTATAGATCCGCGGGGAGAGACCCAGTACTTC. The variable domain in full, with the rest retrieved from reference TRBV19 and TRBJ2-5, is DGGITQSPKYLFRKEGQNVTLSCEQNLNHDAMYWYRQDPGQGLRLIYYSQIVNDFQKGDIAEGYSVSREKKESFPLTVTSAQKNPTAFYLCASSIDPRGETQYFGPGTRLLVL.

This rearrangement joins TRBV28 to TRBJ1-5, with D possibly TRBD1 on 6 matching bases. CDR3 size: 14 residues. From germline, CDR1 is MDHEN and CDR2 SYDVKM. Trimming shortened V by 3 bases and J by 11 bases, and 17 bases separated the two germline ends. The CDR3 sequence: CASSLTGPPRAQHF. The CDR3 region has the DNA TGTGCCAGCAGTTTGACAGGCCCACCGAGGGCCCAGCATTTT.

The chain carries TRBV30 and TRBJ1-4; the match to TRBD1 covers 10 bases. This CDR3 spans 12 amino acids. The ends lost 7 bases at V and 7 bases at J; junction bases unmatched: 3. Germline V gives CDR1 GTSNPN, CDR2 SVGIG (reference sequence). The CDR3 DNA reads as TGTGCCTCGGGACAGGGGTTTGAAAAACTGTTTTTT. As protein: CASGQGFEKLFF.

This rearrangement joins TRBV29-1 to TRBJ2-5, with D perhaps matching TRBD1 (5 bases). Germline loops: CDR1 SQVTM, CDR2 ANQGSEA. There are 14 residues in the CDR3. V was shortened by 1 base and J by 1 base, with 10 bases between the two germline ends. In DNA, the CDR3 is TGCAGCGTTGAAGGAATCAGGGTCCAAGAGACCCAGTACTTC. This translates into CSVEGIRVQETQYF.